This TCR beta chain was captured by sequencing in a study of shared clonotypes between healthy human individuals. Caucasian adults living in Nashville, Tennessee, provided all samples. Using immunoSEQ multiplex PCR, the repertoire was profiled, and TCRdb retains in-frame clones only, with some absent. The profile shows fewer than 3 million clones, around 93% of them singletons. Findings and limits, study-wide: Enrolling few donors narrowed the genetic and exposure-history diversity that was represented.

As concerns this clone: The antigen remains unidentified.

The sequencing sample was made of naive CD4+ T cells from PBMCs. Subset denoted: CD45RA+ positively selected. This TCR came from a man between 18 and 35 years old in good health. Some clones in this sample may be carry-over from other donors' samples.

As DNA, the CDR3 is TGTGCCAGCAGCTTCAGACAGACCCCCTACGAGCAGTACTTC. It translates to CASSFRQTPYEQYF. The chain has TRBV5-4 and TRBJ2-7; possible D gene TRBD1, 5 bases. Germline CDR1 and CDR2: SGHNT and YYREEE (reference sequence). This CDR3 contains 14 residues. V lost 2 bases and J 2 bases, leaving 11 bases between the germline ends.